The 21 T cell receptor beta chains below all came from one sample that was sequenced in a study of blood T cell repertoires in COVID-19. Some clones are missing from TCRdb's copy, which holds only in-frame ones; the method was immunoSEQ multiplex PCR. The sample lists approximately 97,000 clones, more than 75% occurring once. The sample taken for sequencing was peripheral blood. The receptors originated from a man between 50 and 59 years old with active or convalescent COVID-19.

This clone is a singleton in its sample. The chain's CDR3 is CASRNTGSYGYTF. The CDR3 region has the DNA TGTGCCAGCAGAAACACAGGGAGCTATGGCTACACCTTC. The chain links TRBV27 to TRBJ1-2; perhaps TRBD1 as D (6 bases). This CDR3 spans 13 amino acids. V was shortened by 6 bases and J by 4 bases, with 12 bases between the two germline ends. CDR1 is MNHEY and CDR2 is SMNVEV in the germline V gene (reference sequence).

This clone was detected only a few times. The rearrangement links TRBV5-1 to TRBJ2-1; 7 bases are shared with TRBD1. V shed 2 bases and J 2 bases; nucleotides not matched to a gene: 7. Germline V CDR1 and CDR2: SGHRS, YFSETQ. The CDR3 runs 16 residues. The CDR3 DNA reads TGCGCCAGCAGCTTCAATACCGGGACAGCCTACAATGAGCAGTTCTTC. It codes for CASSFNTGTAYNEQFF. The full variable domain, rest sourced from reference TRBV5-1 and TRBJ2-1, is KAGVTQTPRYLIKTRGQQVTLSCSPISGHRSVSWYQQTPGQGLQFLFEYFSETQRNKGNFPGRFSGRQFSNSRSEMNVSTLELGDSALYLCASSFNTGTAYNEQFFGPGTRLTVL.

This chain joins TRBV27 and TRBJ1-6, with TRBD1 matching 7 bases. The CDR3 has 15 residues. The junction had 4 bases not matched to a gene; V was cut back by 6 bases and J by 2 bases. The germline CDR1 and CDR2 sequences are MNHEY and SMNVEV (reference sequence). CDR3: CASRYRGPYNSPLHF. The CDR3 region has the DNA TGTGCCAGCAGGTACAGGGGCCCCTATAATTCACCCCTCCACTTT.

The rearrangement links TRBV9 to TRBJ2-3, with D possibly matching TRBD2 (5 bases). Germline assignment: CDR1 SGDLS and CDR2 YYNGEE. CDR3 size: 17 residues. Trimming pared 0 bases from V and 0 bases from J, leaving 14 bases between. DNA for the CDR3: TGTGCCAGCAGCGTAGCCTTGGACTCAACTAGCACAGATACGCAGTATTTT. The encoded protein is CASSVALDSTSTDTQYF.

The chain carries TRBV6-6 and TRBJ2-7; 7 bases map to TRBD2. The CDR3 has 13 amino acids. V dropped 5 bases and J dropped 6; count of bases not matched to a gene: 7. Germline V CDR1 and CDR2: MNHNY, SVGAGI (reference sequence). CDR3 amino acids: CASSRDYGGEQYF. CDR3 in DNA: TGTGCCAGCAGTCGGGACTACGGTGGCGAGCAGTACTTC.

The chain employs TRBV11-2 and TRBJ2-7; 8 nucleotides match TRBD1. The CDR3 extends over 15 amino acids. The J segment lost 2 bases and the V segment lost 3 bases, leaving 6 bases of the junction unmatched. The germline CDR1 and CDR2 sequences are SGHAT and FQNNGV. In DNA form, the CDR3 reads TGTGCCAGCAGCTTTGACAGGGGCCAACCCTACGAGCAGTACGTC. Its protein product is CASSFDRGQPYEQYV.

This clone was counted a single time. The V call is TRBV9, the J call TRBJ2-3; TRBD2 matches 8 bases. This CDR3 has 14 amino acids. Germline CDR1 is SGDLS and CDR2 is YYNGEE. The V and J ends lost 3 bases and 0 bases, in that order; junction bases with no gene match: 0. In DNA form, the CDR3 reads TGTGCCAGCAGCGCTAGCGGGAGCACAGATACGCAGTATTTT. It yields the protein CASSASGSTDTQYF.

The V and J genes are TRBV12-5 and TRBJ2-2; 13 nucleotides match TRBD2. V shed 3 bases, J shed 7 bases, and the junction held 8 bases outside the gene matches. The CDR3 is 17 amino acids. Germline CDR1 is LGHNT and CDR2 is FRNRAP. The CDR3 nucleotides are TGTGCTAGTGGTTTAACTAGCGGGGGGGCGTCTGTCGGGGAGCTGTTTTTT. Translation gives CASGLTSGGASVGELFF.

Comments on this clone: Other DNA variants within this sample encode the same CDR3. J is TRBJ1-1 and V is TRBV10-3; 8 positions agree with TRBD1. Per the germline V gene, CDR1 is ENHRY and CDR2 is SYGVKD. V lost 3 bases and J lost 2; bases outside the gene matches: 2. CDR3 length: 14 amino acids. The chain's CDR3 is CAISDGQGNTEAFF. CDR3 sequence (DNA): TGTGCCATCAGTGACGGACAGGGAAACACTGAAGCTTTCTTT.

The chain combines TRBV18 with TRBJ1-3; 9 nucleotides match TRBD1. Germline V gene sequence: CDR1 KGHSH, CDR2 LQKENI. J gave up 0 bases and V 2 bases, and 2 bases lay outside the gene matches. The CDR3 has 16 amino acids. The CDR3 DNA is TGTGCCAGCTCACCAGGGACAGGGAGCTCTGGAAACACCATATATTTT. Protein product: CASSPGTGSSGNTIYF.

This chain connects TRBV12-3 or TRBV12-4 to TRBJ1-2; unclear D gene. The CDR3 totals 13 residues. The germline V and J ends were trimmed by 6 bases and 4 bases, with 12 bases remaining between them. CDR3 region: CASSVDLLYGYTF. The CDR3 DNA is TGTGCCAGCAGCGTCGACTTGCTCTATGGCTACACCTTC.

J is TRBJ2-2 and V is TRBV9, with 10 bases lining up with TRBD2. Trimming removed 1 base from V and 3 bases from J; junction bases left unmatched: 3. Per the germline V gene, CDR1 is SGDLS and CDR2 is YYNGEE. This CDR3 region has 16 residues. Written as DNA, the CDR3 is TGTGCCAGCAGCGTACTAGCGGGGGACCACACCGGGGAGCTGTTTTTT. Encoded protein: CASSVLAGDHTGELFF.

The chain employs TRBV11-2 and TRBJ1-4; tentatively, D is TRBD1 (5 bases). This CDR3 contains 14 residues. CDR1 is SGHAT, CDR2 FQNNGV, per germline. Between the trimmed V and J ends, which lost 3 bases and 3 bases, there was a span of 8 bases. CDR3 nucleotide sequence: TGTGCCAGCAGCTTTTCGACAGCTAATGAAAAACTGTTTTTT. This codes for CASSFSTANEKLFF.

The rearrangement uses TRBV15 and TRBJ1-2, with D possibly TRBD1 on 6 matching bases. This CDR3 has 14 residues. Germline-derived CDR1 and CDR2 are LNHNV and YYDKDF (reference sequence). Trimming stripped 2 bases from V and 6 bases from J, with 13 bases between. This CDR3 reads CATSRPHPGDGYTF. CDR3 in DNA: TGTGCCACCAGCAGACCTCACCCAGGGGATGGCTACACCTTC.

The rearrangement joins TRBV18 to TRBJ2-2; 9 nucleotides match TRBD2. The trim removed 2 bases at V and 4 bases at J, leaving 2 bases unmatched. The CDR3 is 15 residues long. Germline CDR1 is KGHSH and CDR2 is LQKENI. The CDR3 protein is CASSPSAGGTGELFF. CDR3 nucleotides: TGTGCCAGCTCACCATCAGCGGGGGGCACCGGGGAGCTGTTTTTT.

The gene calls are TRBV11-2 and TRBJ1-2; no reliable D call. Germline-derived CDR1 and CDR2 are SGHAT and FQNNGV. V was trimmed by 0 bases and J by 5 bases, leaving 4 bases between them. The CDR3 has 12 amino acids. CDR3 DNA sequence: TGTGCCAGCAGCTTAGATCAGTATGGCTACACCTTC. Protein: CASSLDQYGYTF. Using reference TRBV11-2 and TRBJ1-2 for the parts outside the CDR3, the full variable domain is EAGVAQSPRYKIIEKRQSVAFWCNPISGHATLYWYQQILGQGPKLLIQFQNNGVVDDSQLPKDRFSAERLKGVDSTLKIQPAKLEDSAVYLCASSLDQYGYTFGSGTRLTVV.

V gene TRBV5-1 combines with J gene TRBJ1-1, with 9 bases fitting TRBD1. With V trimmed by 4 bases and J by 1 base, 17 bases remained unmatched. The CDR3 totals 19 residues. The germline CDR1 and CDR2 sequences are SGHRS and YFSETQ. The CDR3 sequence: CASSGGTGQTTEKNTEAFF. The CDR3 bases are TGCGCCAGCAGCGGGGGGACAGGGCAAACCACTGAAAAGAACACTGAAGCTTTCTTT.

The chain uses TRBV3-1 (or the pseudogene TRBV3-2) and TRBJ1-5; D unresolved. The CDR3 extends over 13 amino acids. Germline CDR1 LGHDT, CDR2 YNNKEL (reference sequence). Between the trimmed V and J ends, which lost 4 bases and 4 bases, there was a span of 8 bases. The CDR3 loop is CASSPGGNQPQHF. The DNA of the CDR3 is TGTGCCAGCAGCCCCGGAGGGAATCAGCCCCAGCATTTT.

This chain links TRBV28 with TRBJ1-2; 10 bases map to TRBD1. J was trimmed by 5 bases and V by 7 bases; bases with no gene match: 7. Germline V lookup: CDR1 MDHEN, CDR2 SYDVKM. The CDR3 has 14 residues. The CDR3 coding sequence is TGTGCCAGCATAAGACAGGGGGCATTTTATGGCTACACCTTC. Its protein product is CASIRQGAFYGYTF.

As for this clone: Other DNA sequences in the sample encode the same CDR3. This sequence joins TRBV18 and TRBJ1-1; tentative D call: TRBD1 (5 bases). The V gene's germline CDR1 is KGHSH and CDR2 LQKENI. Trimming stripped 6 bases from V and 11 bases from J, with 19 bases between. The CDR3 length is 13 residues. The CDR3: CASSPPGGGSAFF. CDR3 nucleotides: TGTGCCAGCTCTCCCCCCGGGGGAGGGTCGGCTTTCTTT.

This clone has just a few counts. CDR3 amino acids: CASRPRWSTGELFF. In nucleotides, the CDR3 is TGTGCCAGCCGTCCACGTTGGAGCACCGGGGAGCTGTTTTTT. The chain links TRBV6-5 to TRBJ2-2; D remains unclear. Per the germline V gene, CDR1 is MNHEY and CDR2 is SVGAGI. V was trimmed by 8 bases and J by 4 bases, leaving 14 bases between them. The length of the CDR3 is 14 residues.